These T cell receptor beta chains were read from a single sample in a study of PD-L1 blockade in urothelial cancer. Repertoires were generated with immunoSEQ multiplex PCR, while TCRdb's copy carries only in-frame clones and drops some. The data show 35,000 to 50,000 clones, more than 75% seen once. Sequenced here: PBMCs, sampled around atezolizumab (anti-PD-L1) treatment. These TCRs come from a man in his 70s with urothelial cancer. CDR3s include the opening cysteine and the closing phenylalanine or tryptophan. D genes are given only for firm matches. Size tells how often a clone was seen (once, few, many) or the class of an expanded clone, and some rows leave it out.

v_gene: TRBV28
j_gene: TRBJ1-2
abundance: .
d_gene: .
CDR3nt: TGTGCCAGCAGTTTAGGCGGGAGTAAAGTAAACACCTTC
CDR3aa: CASSLGGSKVNTF

v_gene: TRBV29-1
j_gene: TRBJ2-5
abundance: .
d_gene: TRBD1
CDR3nt: TGCAGCGTTGTCGGACAGGGGGGAGAGACCCAGTACTTC
CDR3aa: CSVVGQGGETQYF

v_gene: TRBV29-1
j_gene: TRBJ1-1
abundance: .
d_gene: TRBD1
CDR3nt: TGCAGCGTAGAGACAGGGGGCACTGAAGCTTTCTTT
CDR3aa: CSVETGGTEAFF

v_gene: TRBV28
j_gene: TRBJ1-3
abundance: .
d_gene: .
CDR3nt: TGTGCCAGCAGTTTCGGGGGCTCTGGAAACACCATATATTTT
CDR3aa: CASSFGGSGNTIYF

v_gene: TRBV18
j_gene: TRBJ1-4
abundance: .
d_gene: .
CDR3nt: TGTGCCAGCTCACGACCCACTTTAGGGGCAACTAATGAAAAACTGTTTTTT
CDR3aa: CASSRPTLGATNEKLFF

v_gene: TRBV7-2
j_gene: TRBJ1-4
abundance: once
d_gene: TRBD1
CDR3nt: TGTGCCAGCAGCTCCGGGACAGGGGAGGAAAAACTGTTTTTT
CDR3aa: CASSSGTGEEKLFF

v_gene: TRBV19
j_gene: TRBJ1-2
abundance: .
d_gene: .
CDR3nt: TGTGCCAGTAGCGACTATGGCTACACCTTC
CDR3aa: CASSDYGYTF

v_gene: TRBV28
j_gene: TRBJ1-3
abundance: .
d_gene: .
CDR3nt: TGTGCCAGCACCTCTTTGGACTACGTCTCTGGAAACACCATATATTTT
CDR3aa: CASTSLDYVSGNTIYF

v_gene: TRBV28
j_gene: TRBJ2-1
abundance: once
d_gene: .
CDR3nt: TGTGCCAGCAGTCAGGGTAATAGGAATGAGCAGTTCTTC
CDR3aa: CASSQGNRNEQFF

v_gene: TRBV11-2
j_gene: TRBJ2-1
abundance: .
d_gene: TRBD2
CDR3nt: TGTGCCAGCAGCCCTAGCAGCGGGAGCTCCTACAATGAGCAGTTCTTC
CDR3aa: CASSPSSGSSYNEQFF

v_gene: TRBV19
j_gene: TRBJ2-7
abundance: .
d_gene: .
CDR3nt: TGTGCCAGTAGTATAGTCCTACAGGCCTCCTACGAGCAGTACTTC
CDR3aa: CASSIVLQASYEQYF

v_gene: TRBV10-2
j_gene: TRBJ1-2
abundance: .
d_gene: .
CDR3nt: TGCGCCAGCAGTGAGACAGGCTATGGCTACACCTTC
CDR3aa: CASSETGYGYTF

v_gene: TRBV7-9
j_gene: TRBJ2-1
abundance: .
d_gene: TRBD1
CDR3nt: TGTGCCAGCAGCCCCGATTTCGGGACAGTGAACAATGAGCAGTTCTTC
CDR3aa: CASSPDFGTVNNEQFF